These T cell receptor beta chains were read from a single sample in a study of T cells after somatic rescue of genetic block. The protocol was immunoSEQ multiplex PCR, while the TCRdb copy is restricted to in-frame clones and leaves out a portion. The sample contains around 67,000 clones, 92% of which appear only once. The sample consisted of peripheral blood mononuclear cells (PBMCs). The origin of the receptors is a man aged 40-50 years. The CDR3 runs from the conserved cysteine through the conserved F or W. Fields, in order: clone size, V gene, J gene, CDR3 protein. Size values are once, few and many counts, or a class for expanded clones, and some rows have none.

>once|TRBV19|TRBJ1-4
CASSIVNRENEKLFF
>NA|TRBV6-6|TRBJ1-5
CASSPGTENQPQHF
>NA|TRBV10-3|TRBJ2-1
CAIRFEGRPEQFF
>NA|TRBV19|TRBJ2-3
CASSIRGASTDTQYF
>NA|TRBV28|TRBJ2-1
CASRPGLSSYNEQFF
>NA|TRBV28|TRBJ2-2
CASTTPTGELFF
>NA|TRBV5-1|TRBJ2-3
CASSFGTGQSTDTQYF
>NA|TRBV5-5|TRBJ2-3
CASSLAAGGFTDTQYF
>NA|TRBV6-5|TRBJ1-3
CASRRGRDSGNTIYF
>NA|TRBV27|TRBJ2-7
CASSLYIAGSEQYF
>once|TRBV5-1|TRBJ2-3
CASSTQGARKDTQYF
>NA|TRBV13|TRBJ1-4
CASSVGQGGEKLFF
>NA|TRBV30|TRBJ2-5
CAWKGRETQYF
>once|TRBV7-9|TRBJ1-4
CASSLKGVANEKLFF
>NA|TRBV28|TRBJ2-2
CASSYSGNDLFF
>NA|TRBV25-1|TRBJ1-1
CASTRLSNTEAFF
>NA|TRBV7-9|TRBJ2-7
CASSPSPSYEQYF
>NA|TRBV7-9|TRBJ2-3
CASTPGRGGGDTQYF
>NA|TRBV14|TRBJ2-5
CASSQGRGETQYF
>few|TRBV4-1|TRBJ1-6
CASSLVLGRGGSPLHF
>NA|TRBV7-9|TRBJ2-7
CASSYLGHYEQYF
>once|TRBV6-5|TRBJ2-7
CASTSVGSYEQYF
>NA|TRBV2|TRBJ2-1
CASSEAGAYNEQFF
>NA|TRBV4-2|TRBJ2-5
CASSQESSLETQYF
>NA|TRBV18|TRBJ2-7
CASSPPLAGGLSYEQYF
>NA|TRBV5-1|TRBJ1-2
CASSPGNGAGTTNYGYTF
>NA|TRBV19|TRBJ2-7
CASSIGGNPYEQYF
>NA|TRBV19|TRBJ2-2
CASTGRGGGAGELFF
>NA|TRBV4-1|TRBJ2-2
CASSQSITSGRLTGELFF
>NA|TRBV7-2|TRBJ2-3
CASSLARATDTQYF
>NA|TRBV14|TRBJ2-1
CASSHKGTGYNEQFF
>NA|TRBV12-5|TRBJ2-1
CASGRPGLAGSYNEQFF
>NA|TRBV5-5|TRBJ2-1
CASSRGQPRGLAGYNEQFF
>NA|TRBV6-1|TRBJ2-3
CASSQQSALDTQYF
>NA|TRBV19|TRBJ1-5
CASSLLDRGASNQPQHF
>NA|TRBV6-6|TRBJ1-1
CASSYPSRPEAFF
>NA|TRBV27|TRBJ1-6
CASSINPTGGISSPLHF
>NA|TRBV28|TRBJ2-3
CASLGRGYDTQYF
>few|TRBV6-1|TRBJ1-2
CASSEQGHYGYTF
>NA|TRBV19|TRBJ1-5
CASSGQSNQPQHF
>NA|TRBV9|TRBJ1-6
CASSVGEGQINSPLHF
>NA|TRBV7-7|TRBJ1-1
CASSLEPNTEAFF
>NA|TRBV11-2|TRBJ2-3
CASSRRRTGSDTQYF
>NA|TRBV14|TRBJ2-3
CASSHSDRTPADTQYF
>NA|TRBV20-1|TRBJ2-7
CSARDQYEQYF
>once|TRBV6-5|TRBJ2-2
CASSYSLGGGGELFF
>NA|TRBV11-2|TRBJ1-6
CASSWGGNSPLHF
>NA|TRBV12-5|TRBJ1-4
CASAPEPTATNEKLFF
>NA|TRBV5-1|TRBJ2-7
CASSLGEVLEQYF
>NA|TRBV2|TRBJ1-4
CASSTGPEKLFF
>NA|TRBV5-6|TRBJ1-3
CASSIGGGGNTIYF
>NA|TRBV14|TRBJ1-2
CASSQVVGFLYGYTF
>NA|TRBV11-2|TRBJ2-3
CASSLLPDTQYF
>NA|TRBV2|TRBJ2-5
CASSFRGEETQYF
>NA|TRBV7-9|TRBJ1-3
CASSFPRSTGVGNTIYF
>NA|TRBV6-6|TRBJ1-2
CASSYLDRKKNYGYTF